Listed below are T cell receptor beta chains from one sample, sequenced in a study of blood T cell repertoires in COVID-19. The data were produced by immunoSEQ multiplex PCR, yet TCRdb's version contains in-frame clones alone and is incomplete. The sample shows 150,000 to 200,000 clones, about four fifths of them seen only once. The sequenced sample was PBMCs or T cells enriched from blood (not recorded which). All receptors derive from a woman aged 55-70 years who had recovered from COVID-19. Both conserved end residues are part of each CDR3. Each record gives: V gene, J gene, D gene, CDR3 protein. The D gene is left open where the match is weak.

v_call: TRBV25-1
j_call: TRBJ1-1
d_call: .
cdr3_aa: CASSEYTGWEGEAFF

v_call: TRBV7-9
j_call: TRBJ2-1
d_call: .
cdr3_aa: CASSFLRPFYNEQFF

v_call: TRBV29-1
j_call: TRBJ2-5
d_call: .
cdr3_aa: CSVAALLGETQYF

v_call: TRBV19
j_call: TRBJ2-3
d_call: TRBD1
cdr3_aa: CASSIIFPDRGPTDTQYF

v_call: TRBV2
j_call: TRBJ1-2
d_call: TRBD1
cdr3_aa: CASSEAGQGKGYTF

v_call: TRBV25-1
j_call: TRBJ2-3
d_call: TRBD1
cdr3_aa: CASSAGGQGVSDTQYF

v_call: TRBV30
j_call: TRBJ2-7
d_call: .
cdr3_aa: CAWSLTSGTPYEQYF

v_call: TRBV29-1
j_call: TRBJ2-1
d_call: .
cdr3_aa: CSVYGTPRSYNEQFF

v_call: TRBV5-4
j_call: TRBJ1-3
d_call: .
cdr3_aa: CASSLAPGALGNTIYF

v_call: TRBV6-2/TRBV6-3
j_call: TRBJ1-2
d_call: .
cdr3_aa: CASSYSGRNGYTF

v_call: TRBV13
j_call: TRBJ2-3
d_call: .
cdr3_aa: CASRRMEGPGTDTQYF

v_call: TRBV29-1
j_call: TRBJ1-2
d_call: TRBD1
cdr3_aa: CSVVGQGAIMDYGYTF

v_call: TRBV6-6
j_call: TRBJ1-1
d_call: .
cdr3_aa: CASSYGAGVLNTEAFF

v_call: TRBV6-1
j_call: TRBJ1-6
d_call: .
cdr3_aa: CASSEPNSPLHF

v_call: TRBV5-1
j_call: TRBJ1-2
d_call: .
cdr3_aa: CASSLDGGTNYGYTF

v_call: TRBV5-6
j_call: TRBJ2-7
d_call: TRBD2
cdr3_aa: CASSFGLAGDEQYF

v_call: TRBV19
j_call: TRBJ1-3
d_call: .
cdr3_aa: CASILSSGNTIYF

v_call: TRBV6-5
j_call: TRBJ1-5
d_call: .
cdr3_aa: CASQGPRSNQPQHF

v_call: TRBV11-3
j_call: TRBJ2-7
d_call: TRBD1
cdr3_aa: CASRGTDSYEQYF

v_call: TRBV6-1
j_call: TRBJ1-2
d_call: .
cdr3_aa: CASSDRLGSSNYGYTF

v_call: TRBV11-3
j_call: TRBJ2-1
d_call: .
cdr3_aa: CASNHSWNEQFF

v_call: TRBV4-1
j_call: TRBJ2-7
d_call: TRBD1
cdr3_aa: CASSQEGTGAYEQYF

v_call: TRBV5-1
j_call: TRBJ1-2
d_call: .
cdr3_aa: CASSGAPGLGNYGYTF

v_call: TRBV5-6
j_call: TRBJ1-5
d_call: TRBD1
cdr3_aa: CASSYGQGRQPQHF

v_call: TRBV9
j_call: TRBJ2-2
d_call: TRBD2
cdr3_aa: CASSVVSGGAGELFF

v_call: TRBV5-1
j_call: TRBJ2-3
d_call: TRBD2
cdr3_aa: CASTRTSGTDTQYF

v_call: TRBV4-2
j_call: TRBJ1-2
d_call: TRBD1
cdr3_aa: CASSQTTGAYYGYTF

v_call: TRBV28
j_call: TRBJ1-1
d_call: .
cdr3_aa: CASRYPGPGGTEAFF

v_call: TRBV5-1
j_call: TRBJ1-1
d_call: TRBD1
cdr3_aa: CASSSSQGAWTEAFF

v_call: TRBV29-1
j_call: TRBJ1-1
d_call: .
cdr3_aa: CSVVGYGGLTEAFF

v_call: TRBV29-1
j_call: TRBJ1-1
d_call: TRBD1
cdr3_aa: CSVANDRVSEAFF

v_call: TRBV18
j_call: TRBJ2-5
d_call: .
cdr3_aa: CATTNETGWKETQYF

v_call: TRBV4-1
j_call: TRBJ1-2
d_call: .
cdr3_aa: CASSQRDNYGYTF

v_call: TRBV5-1
j_call: TRBJ1-1
d_call: .
cdr3_aa: CASSLDGDSSEAFF

v_call: TRBV5-1
j_call: TRBJ1-1
d_call: TRBD1
cdr3_aa: CASSLVGTGVTEAFF

v_call: TRBV9
j_call: TRBJ1-4
d_call: .
cdr3_aa: CASSGRTATNEKLFF

v_call: TRBV21-1
j_call: TRBJ2-1
d_call: .
cdr3_aa: CASSDQPGLAENYSYNEQFF

v_call: TRBV6-5
j_call: TRBJ1-2
d_call: .
cdr3_aa: CASSYSIDSPYGYTF

v_call: TRBV14
j_call: TRBJ2-7
d_call: .
cdr3_aa: CASSQDSVGRSEQYF

v_call: TRBV9
j_call: TRBJ2-5
d_call: .
cdr3_aa: CASSVDRGREETQYF

v_call: TRBV10-3
j_call: TRBJ1-5
d_call: .
cdr3_aa: CAIRGGSSNQPQHF

v_call: TRBV28
j_call: TRBJ1-3
d_call: .
cdr3_aa: CASSSPGSRSGNTIYF

v_call: TRBV12-3/TRBV12-4
j_call: TRBJ2-5
d_call: .
cdr3_aa: CASSFQGETQYF

v_call: TRBV5-1
j_call: TRBJ1-3
d_call: TRBD1
cdr3_aa: CASSLVGGENTIYF

v_call: TRBV5-1
j_call: TRBJ1-1
d_call: TRBD1
cdr3_aa: CASSLETGGTEAFF

v_call: TRBV5-6
j_call: TRBJ1-3
d_call: TRBD1
cdr3_aa: CASSSGTGGPGNTIYF

v_call: TRBV2
j_call: TRBJ1-6
d_call: TRBD1
cdr3_aa: CASRRKGGAWDNSPLHF